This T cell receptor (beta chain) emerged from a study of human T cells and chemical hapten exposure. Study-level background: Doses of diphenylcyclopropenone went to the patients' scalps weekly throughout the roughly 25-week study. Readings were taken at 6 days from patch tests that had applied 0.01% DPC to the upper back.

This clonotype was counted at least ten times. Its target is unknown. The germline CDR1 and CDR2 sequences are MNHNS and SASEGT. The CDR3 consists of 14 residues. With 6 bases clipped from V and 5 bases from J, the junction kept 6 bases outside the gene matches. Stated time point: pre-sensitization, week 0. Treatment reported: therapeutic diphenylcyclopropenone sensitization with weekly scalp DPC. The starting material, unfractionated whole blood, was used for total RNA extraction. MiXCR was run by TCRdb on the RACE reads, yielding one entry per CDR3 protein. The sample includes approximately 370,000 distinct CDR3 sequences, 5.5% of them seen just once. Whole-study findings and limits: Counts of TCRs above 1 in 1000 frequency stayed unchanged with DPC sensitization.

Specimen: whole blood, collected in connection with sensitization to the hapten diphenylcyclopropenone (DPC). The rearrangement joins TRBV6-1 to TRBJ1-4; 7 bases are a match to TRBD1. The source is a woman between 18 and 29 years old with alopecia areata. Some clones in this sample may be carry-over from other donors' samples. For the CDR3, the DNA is TGTGCCAGCAGGGACGGGACAGAGAATGAAAAACTGTTTTTT. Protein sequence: CASRDGTENEKLFF.